This T cell receptor (beta chain) was profiled in a study of blood T cell repertoires in COVID-19 (dated by TCRdb to between 2020 and 2021). Study-level background: Samples covering the acute and convalescent phases of COVID-19 were provided by collaborators in the United States, Italy and Spain. Deeply sampled blood TCRbeta repertoires from subjects exposed to, actively infected with, or recovered from COVID-19 were included in the dataset. Where available, HLA class I and class II types were obtained from metadata supplied by the sample provider rather than from assay-based typing. Samples were obtained from the ongoing ImmuneRACE study (first 160 participants) and from 1,254 subjects provided by 6 global collaborators. The repertoires were released in a freely available public database intended as a resource for research on the immune response to SARS-CoV-2. The material from the prospective study consisted of cDNA or gDNA derived from T cells, B-cell-depleted T cells, or PBMCs. The sample metadata nearly always contained a de-identified subject ID, COVID-19 status, age in years and sex.

Points on this clone: This clone's antigen is unknown. Base qualities are not at hand, and no much larger clone is one base apart.

Collaborating institutions collected whole blood in K2EDTA tubes following their own protocols. Collaborator samples were shipped for TCRbeta analysis as frozen whole blood, isolated PBMCs, or DNA extracted from either sample type. TCRbeta CDR3 regions were amplified from genomic DNA by means of the immunoSEQ Assay, a bias-controlled multiplex PCR. In the paper's pipeline: The number of nucleated cells in each sample was estimated from the amplification of reference gene primers within the assay. Sequence reads were collapsed and filtered to measure the absolute abundance of every unique TCRbeta CDR3 rearrangement. Productive Simpson clonality was computed per sample as the square root of Simpson's diversity index over productive rearrangements. Entries here come from immuneACCESS through TCRdb and include only in-frame sequences with V and J called. Some clones fail to appear in such tables; in the studies checked, an unresolved V gene covers under half of the shortfall, and the cause of the remainder is unknown. V and J calls plus clone size are reproduced from that table; the DNA served to infer D and trimming. In all, the sample holds 200,000 to 250,000 clones, and roughly 84% of those were seen once. The biggest ten clones account for 3.6% of the sample.

General findings and caveats noted by the study authors: The quantity of clinical and demographic metadata differed by source and by participant and was supplied without curation.

This clonotype was sampled from a woman aged 80 or over with acute or convalescent COVID-19. Specimen: peripheral blood.

CDR3 sequence: CASSLGSPGGSSDTQYF. The DNA reads as follows: TGTGCCAGCAGCTTAGGGTCGCCAGGGGGCTCTTCAGATACGCAGTATTTT. The chain joins TRBV7-9 to TRBJ2-3, with TRBD1 identical over 8 junction bases. The CDR1 and CDR2 encoded by the germline V gene (reference sequence) are SEHNR and FQNEAQ. V loses 1 base at its end and J loses 4 bases; junction bases beyond the gene matches: 10. The cysteine opens and the phenylalanine closes a CDR3 of 17 amino acids. Here the CDR3 DNA is all that survives: 51 bases in frame from base 1. This CDR3, with the reference TRBV7-9 and TRBJ2-3 proteins standing in past its ends, gives the full variable domain DTGVSQNPRHKITKRGQNVTFRCDPISEHNRLYWYRQTLGQGPEFLTYFQNEAQLEKSRLLSDRFSAERPKGSFSTLEIQRTEQGDSAMYLCASSLGSPGGSSDTQYFGPGTRLTVL.